This T cell receptor (beta chain) comes out of a study of shared clonotypes between healthy human individuals. At the level of the study: Per-donor plates numbered three CD4 naive, three CD4 memory, two CD8 naive and one CD8 memory. Study observations and caveats: Clonotypes that were shared across a handful of donors made up roughly 5% of naive CD4 clonotypes. Against clonotypes common to all four donors, non-shared ones had lower generation probabilities. Few donors limited the genetic and exposure-history diversity represented.

Germline lookup yields CDR1 SEHNR and CDR2 FQNEAQ (reference sequence). The CDR3 is 19 amino acids. Unmatched junction bases numbered 22, after V lost 5 bases and J lost 4 bases. About this clone: Its antigen remains unidentified.

Some clones are missing from TCRdb's copy, which holds only in-frame ones; the method was immunoSEQ multiplex PCR. The data hold more than 2,000,000 clones, with around 90% observed a single time. The receptor comes from a man younger than 35 in good health. Sequencing was done on a sample of naive CD4+ T cells sorted from blood. Subset here: CD45RA+ positively selected. The chain employs TRBV7-9 and TRBJ2-5, with 7 bases identical to TRBD2. The CDR3: CASSLGEGGRSRAGETQYF. As DNA, the CDR3 is TGTGCCAGCAGCCTTGGGGAGGGAGGGAGGTCGCGCGCGGGAGAGACCCAGTACTTC.